This TCR beta chain appears in the sequencing data of a study of T cell clonality in common variable immunodeficiency. Measured with immunoSEQ multiplex PCR; TCRdb has only the in-frame clones, and not every one. The sample holds approximately 46,000 clones, and no clone turns up only once. Blood samples were heparinized, 5 to 8 ml per donor. The V gene lost 1 base and the J gene lost 0 bases, with 10 bases spanning the gap. This CDR3 has 16 amino acids. Germline V gene lookup returns CDR1 LNHDA and CDR2 SQIVND (reference sequence). Study outcomes and limitations: Fewer TCRbeta clones were shared among CVID subjects than controls. Patient heterogeneity in the CVID cohort limited correlations between repertoire features and clinical complications. CVID subjects showed higher TCRbeta clonality than healthy controls.

This clone was observed at least ten times. Antigen: not known. Sequencing ends 3 residues short of the CDR3 end; the germline J gene provides the rest. The clonotype originates from a person between 18 and 75 years old in good health. The sequenced sample was peripheral blood mononuclear cells. The chain employs TRBV19 and TRBJ1-3; D possibly corresponds to TRBD1 (6 bases). The DNA read from the CDR3 is TGTGCCAGTAGTATAGGGGGGCAGCTCTCTGGAAACACC. It codes for CASSIGGQLSGNT. The full CDR3 sequence reads CASSIGGQLSGNTIYF.